This T cell receptor beta chain was sequenced in a study of T cell responses to AZD1222 COVID-19 vaccine. Losses at the gene ends were 3 bases for V and 2 bases for J; bases not matched to a gene: 3. From germline, CDR1 is LNHDA and CDR2 SQIVND (reference sequence). The CDR3 totals 14 residues. TCRdb's table, derived via immunoSEQ multiplex PCR, lists solely in-frame clones and lacks some. The table has about 150,000 clones, roughly nine tenths seen once; the top ten hold about 5%. The chain carries TRBV19 and TRBJ2-7; 8 nucleotides line up with TRBD1. This sequence originates from an adult in good health. The material sequenced was peripheral blood, taken on day 0 of AZD1222 vaccination. DNA of the CDR3: TGTGCCAGTAGTATGGGGGACAGGCCCTACGAGCAGTACTTC. Amino acid sequence: CASSMGDRPYEQYF.